A selection of T cell receptor beta chains follows, all from one sample in a study of stem cell transplantation in POMP-related autoinflammatory disease. TCRdb's copy holds only in-frame clones and misses some; the assay was immunoSEQ multiplex PCR. Of 30,000 or so clones listed, 80% to 90% are singletons. The source was CD4+ T cells from PBMCs, collected before stem cell transplantation. These receptors all come from a human donor with POMP-related autoinflammation and immune dysregulation (PRAID). CDR3s include the opening cysteine and the closing phenylalanine or tryptophan. D genes are given only for firm matches.

V gene: TRBV18; J gene: TRBJ2-2; D gene: TRBD1; CDR3 protein: CASSPRVPGTGNTGELFF
V gene: TRBV28; J gene: TRBJ1-1; D gene: NA; CDR3 protein: CASSYSLNTEAFF
V gene: TRBV12-5; J gene: TRBJ2-7; D gene: TRBD1; CDR3 protein: CASGRTRQGAYEQYF
V gene: TRBV6-6; J gene: TRBJ2-7; D gene: TRBD1; CDR3 protein: CASSTGQRYEQYF
V gene: TRBV19; J gene: TRBJ2-5; D gene: TRBD2; CDR3 protein: CASNGGRGQETQYF
V gene: TRBV9; J gene: TRBJ2-7; D gene: TRBD1; CDR3 protein: CASSVEGQGYEQYF
V gene: TRBV9; J gene: TRBJ2-5; D gene: NA; CDR3 protein: CASSLHSSEGTQYF
V gene: TRBV7-9; J gene: TRBJ1-2; D gene: NA; CDR3 protein: CASSLGETPLNYGYTF
V gene: TRBV5-6; J gene: TRBJ1-5; D gene: NA; CDR3 protein: CASSFYDNQPQHF
V gene: TRBV2; J gene: TRBJ2-3; D gene: TRBD2; CDR3 protein: CASRVAGGPDTQYF
V gene: TRBV13; J gene: TRBJ1-4; D gene: TRBD1; CDR3 protein: CASSIRDRGLHEELFF
V gene: TRBV6-6; J gene: TRBJ1-1; D gene: TRBD1; CDR3 protein: CASREQGQLNTEAFF